This T cell receptor (beta chain) stems from a study of beta chain features in type 1 diabetes (dated by TCRdb to 2016 to 2019). The study in broad terms: Mean age, gender distribution, total cell number and subset yield were not different between patients and healthy donors. The study compared TCRB repertoires of sorted circulating CD4+ T cell subsets between recently diagnosed type 1 diabetes patients and matched healthy donors. A total of roughly 98,000,000 sorted cells were examined across all samples, and a strong correlation was observed between cell number per subset and RNA yield. Regulatory and stem cell-like memory subsets were isolated from only 8 patients and 8 healthy donors, whereas naive and central memory subsets came from all 28 donors. Here is what the overall study found, with its caveats: Shorter templates might have been favored by PCR, but patient and control samples were amplified and corrected together, so both groups would have been affected equally by any skew. Because cDNA rather than genomic DNA was sequenced, highly expressing activated cells could have been over-represented, although no difference in activation and CD3 levels was found between groups. The naive, central memory and regulatory TCRB repertoires appeared to resemble one another more closely among patients than among healthy donors. Only small numbers of individuals were included in the HLA sub-analyses, which left unresolved whether HLA type had any influence on TCRB rearrangement. At VDJ recombination sites, type 1 diabetes patients had fewer insertions and more deleted nucleotides, which implies abnormalities in thymic rearrangement. In all four CD4+ subsets, TCRB CDR3 length was moderately but significantly shorter in type 1 diabetes patients.

Each donor gave one peripheral blood draw, around 100 mL on average, collected into heparinised tubes. A BD FACSAria II and a panel including CD45RO, CCR7, CD25, CD127, CD95 and CD27 were used to sort naive, central memory, regulatory and stem cell-like memory CD4+ T cells. A purity above 98% was achieved for all sorted populations. PBMCs were isolated immediately by Lymphoprep density gradient centrifugation and stained directly without culture. Samples were stained and sorted in pairs, with one healthy donor and one patient per experiment, so that batch effects were minimized. The cysteine opens and the phenylalanine closes a CDR3 of 14 amino acids. CDR3 DNA is the only sequence kept; it has 42 bases, read in frame from the first base. Based on the germline V gene (reference sequence), the CDR1 and CDR2 sequences are SGHNT and YYREEE. The junction shows trimming of 1 base on V and 6 bases on J, and the gene matches do not reach 4 bases of it.

This clone was observed a few times. The clone's antigen remains unknown. No much larger clonotype is one base removed from it; base qualities were not supplied. The entire amount of isolated RNA was reverse transcribed using the High Capacity cDNA Reverse Transcription Kit, so the sequenced TCRB transcripts were expressed ones. Naive, central memory and regulatory T cell samples underwent deep immunoSEQ sequencing, averaging around 4 million total reads per sample. Sorted cells were lysed in RLT buffer and RNA was extracted with DNase-treated RNeasy Micro or Mini kits, depending on cell number. Each cell subset was processed separately to prevent cross-contamination, with patient and healthy donor samples processed together. The immunoSEQ multiplex PCR was used to amplify TCRB sequences from cDNA, generating 87-bp fragments that spanned the CDR3 region. Amplicons were sequenced on the Illumina HiSeq platform. The paper's processing steps were these. PCR bias was corrected computationally using synthetic template baselines, and reads within Hamming distance 2 were collapsed, with unmergeable singletons discarded. Reads were aligned against IMGT so that V, D and J genes, CDR3 length and insertions or deletions at six rearrangement sites could be assigned. Within each subset, clonotype counts were normalized to the number of sorted cells before true diversity and Gini coefficients were calculated with the tcR R package. The overlap coefficient, calculated on TCRB nucleotide sequences, was used to measure repertoire sharing. The immuneACCESS repertoire file appears here via TCRdb, limited to in-frame rearrangements. These files lack a portion of the clones; in checked studies, under half of the deficit traces to unresolved V genes, and the cause of the others is not known. For V, J and clone size, that table is used; D and trimming come from the DNA. The sample yields around 200,000 clones; less than 15% were counted once. The ten largest clones capture approximately 0.64% of the sample.

The receptor chain draws on TRBV5-4 and TRBJ2-7; 10 bases in the middle match TRBD2. The sequenced sample was central memory CD4+ T cells from blood. The sequence came from a woman aged 18-29 years in good health. The encoded CDR3 is CASSLTSGTGEQYF. The bases are TGTGCCAGCAGCTTGACTAGCGGGACCGGCGAGCAGTACTTC.